This TCR beta chain was identified during a study of blood T cell repertoires in COVID-19. Study context: Sources were T cells, B-cell-depleted T cells, or PBMCs; the material itself was cDNA or gDNA.

The protocol was immunoSEQ multiplex PCR, while the TCRdb copy is restricted to in-frame clones and leaves out a portion. The table has 150,000 to 190,000 clones, over 60% seen once. The CDR3 spans 16 residues. V trimming: 1 base; J trimming: 7 bases; junction bases outside the gene matches: 8. The germline V gene has CDR1 SGHTA and CDR2 FQGTGA. The TCR comes from a woman of 80 years or more with acute or convalescent COVID-19. The sequencing input was peripheral blood. The chain combines TRBV7-3 with TRBJ2-1; 9 bases align to TRBD2. Here the CDR3 DNA reads TGTGCCAGCAGCTTAATGAATAGCGGGGGATCTAATGAGCAGTTCTTC. Protein sequence: CASSLMNSGGSNEQFF.